This is a list of T cell receptor beta chains from one sample in a study of OX40 agonist ivuxolimab in advanced cancers. Libraries were prepared by immunoSEQ multiplex PCR; TCRdb keeps only in-frame clonotypes and omits some of them. Of tens of thousands of clones listed, roughly nine tenths were seen once; the top ten hold 0.9% to 1.2%. This specimen consisted of CD4+ or CD8+ T cells sorted from blood, obtained in a trial of the OX40 agonist ivuxolimab. The source of these receptors is an adult with an advanced solid tumor such as melanoma, head and neck, liver or kidney cancer. CDR3s include the opening cysteine and the closing phenylalanine or tryptophan. D genes are given only for firm matches. Clone size is given for some rows only: seen once, a few or many times, or a class if the clone is expanded.

cdr3_aa cdr3_nt j_call clone_size d_call v_call
CASSLTGGPYNEQFF TGTGCCAGCAGCTTAACAGGGGGCCCCTACAATGAGCAGTTCTTC TRBJ2-1 - TRBD1 TRBV7-8
CASSPGLNTEAFF TGTGCCAGTAGTCCCGGACTTAACACTGAAGCTTTCTTT TRBJ1-1 - - TRBV19
CASRDSGTGTDTQYF TGTGCCAGCAGGGACTCCGGGACAGGGACAGATACGCAGTATTTT TRBJ2-3 - TRBD1 TRBV28
CASSPGQFNSGNTIYF TGTGCCAGCAGCCCGGGACAATTCAACTCTGGAAACACCATATATTTT TRBJ1-3 - - TRBV5-4
CASRHGQATAYEQYF TGTGCCAGCAGACACGGACAGGCTACAGCCTACGAGCAGTACTTC TRBJ2-7 - TRBD1 TRBV27
CASSLVAGGGNTIYF TGTGCCAGCAGCCTGGTGGCAGGGGGTGGAAACACCATATATTTT TRBJ1-3 - TRBD1 TRBV14
CASSIGQPDTQYF TGTGCCAGCAGCATCGGACAGCCCGATACGCAGTATTTT TRBJ2-3 - - TRBV7-6
CASSQDLTGGTDTQYF TGCGCCAGCAGCCAAGATTTGACAGGGGGCACAGATACGCAGTATTTT TRBJ2-3 once TRBD1 TRBV4-1
CASTSSGGIGQPQHF TGTGCCAGCACCTCTTCGGGGGGGATAGGTCAGCCCCAGCATTTT TRBJ1-5 - - TRBV28
CASSQQANTEAFF TGTGCCAGCTCACAACAAGCGAACACTGAAGCTTTCTTT TRBJ1-1 - - TRBV18
CSVEASEDTQYF TGCAGCGTTGAGGCTAGCGAAGATACGCAGTATTTT TRBJ2-3 - - TRBV29-1
CAIHSDRGKGNYGYTF TGTGCCATACATTCGGACAGGGGGAAGGGTAACTATGGCTACACCTTC TRBJ1-2 - TRBD1 TRBV19
CASSLDGRGGYEQYF TGCGCCAGCAGCTTGGACGGGAGGGGAGGCTACGAGCAGTACTTC TRBJ2-7 - TRBD2 TRBV5-1
CASSQVWINNEQFF TGCGCCAGCAGCCAAGTCTGGATCAACAATGAGCAGTTCTTC TRBJ2-1 - - TRBV4-1
CASSSKFRDIRSGMDEQYF TGCGCCAGCAGCTCCAAATTCCGGGACATAAGGAGCGGTATGGACGAGCAGTACTTC TRBJ2-7 - - TRBV5-1
CASSEFSGRDGYTF TGTGCCAGCAGTGAATTTTCGGGGAGGGACGGCTACACCTTC TRBJ1-2 - - TRBV6-1
CASRSGTRNYGYTF TGTGCCAGCAGATCCGGGACCCGAAACTATGGCTACACCTTC TRBJ1-2 - - TRBV6-1
CASTYRASGENEQFF TGTGCCAGCACCTATCGGGCTAGCGGGGAGAATGAGCAGTTCTTC TRBJ2-1 - TRBD2 TRBV27
CASSPGTADYGYTF TGTGCCAGCAGCCCCGGGACGGCCGACTATGGCTACACCTTC TRBJ1-2 - - TRBV28
CASSSQRLATYNEQFF TGTGCCAGCAGTTCCCAAAGACTAGCTACCTACAATGAGCAGTTCTTC TRBJ2-1 - TRBD2 TRBV28
CASSLERNTEAFF TGTGCCAGCAGCTTAGAGCGAAACACTGAAGCTTTCTTT TRBJ1-1 - - TRBV7-2
CASSSGLGRREQYF TGTGCCAGCAGCTCGGGACTAGGTCGGAGAGAGCAGTACTTC TRBJ2-7 many TRBD2 TRBV11-2
CASSKAGTSGRETGELFF TGTGCCAGCAGCAAAGCCGGGACTAGCGGGAGAGAGACCGGGGAGCTGTTTTTT TRBJ2-2 - - TRBV21-1
CASSARQGSNEKLFF TGTGCCAGCAGCGCCCGACAGGGATCTAATGAAAAACTGTTTTTT TRBJ1-4 - TRBD1 TRBV5-6
CASSHRFYNEQFF TGTGCCAGCAGCCACAGGTTTTACAATGAGCAGTTCTTC TRBJ2-1 - - TRBV28
CASSFDISTDTQYF TGTGCCAGCAGCTTTGACATTAGCACAGATACGCAGTATTTT TRBJ2-3 - - TRBV7-2
CASREGATDTQYF TGTGCCAGCAGGGAGGGCGCGACAGATACGCAGTATTTT TRBJ2-3 - - TRBV28
CASGQGVSGGANVLTF TGTGCCAGTGGACAGGGTGTTTCAGGTGGGGCCAACGTCCTGACTTTC TRBJ2-6 - TRBD1 TRBV19
CASSYRGSNEKLFF TGTGCCAGTAGCTACAGGGGTTCTAATGAAAAACTGTTTTTT TRBJ1-4 - TRBD1 TRBV19
CANSLAGGGTGELFF TGTGCCAACAGCTTAGCGGGAGGAGGAACCGGGGAGCTGTTTTTT TRBJ2-2 - TRBD2 TRBV7-9
CASSYSIVEGVRAFF TGTGCCAGCAGTTACTCGATAGTGGAAGGTGTACGGGCTTTCTTT TRBJ1-1 - - TRBV6-6
CASSLVDRGLADTQYF TGTGCCAGCAGCTTAGTCGACAGGGGGCTGGCAGATACGCAGTATTTT TRBJ2-3 - TRBD1 TRBV7-2
CASSETRDTQYF TGTGCCAGCAGTGAGACTAGAGATACGCAGTATTTT TRBJ2-3 - - TRBV7-2
CASSPRGGAELSSF TGTGCCAGCTCACCACGGGGGGGCGCGGAACTATCTTCCTTC TRBJ1-2 - - TRBV18
CASSRNRERETQYF TGCGCCAGCAGCAGAAACAGGGAGCGAGAGACCCAGTACTTC TRBJ2-5 - - TRBV10-2
CASSQQGSYGYTF TGTGCCAGCAGCCAACAGGGGAGCTATGGCTACACCTTC TRBJ1-2 - - TRBV14
CASPREGLNTGELFF TGTGCCAGCCCGAGGGAGGGGCTAAACACCGGGGAGCTGTTTTTT TRBJ2-2 - TRBD2 TRBV18
CSGREREMNGELFF TGCAGCGGTCGCGAGCGGGAGATGAACGGGGAGCTGTTTTTT TRBJ2-2 - TRBD2 TRBV29-1
CASSSYSVNEQFF TGTGCCAGCAGTTCCTATAGTGTCAATGAGCAGTTCTTC TRBJ2-1 - - TRBV28
CASSLWGREANVLTF TGCGCCAGCAGCTTGTGGGGGCGGGAGGCCAACGTCCTGACTTTC TRBJ2-6 - - TRBV5-1
CASSYVRQGYTF TGTGCCAGCAGCTACGTTAGGCAAGGCTACACCTTC TRBJ1-2 - - TRBV5-6
CASSLASGTAETQYF TGCGCCAGCAGCTTAGCCTCCGGGACAGCAGAGACCCAGTACTTC TRBJ2-5 - TRBD1 TRBV5-1
CASSVGGGDTEAFF TGTGCCAGCTCAGTCGGGGGAGGGGACACTGAAGCTTTCTTT TRBJ1-1 - - TRBV18
CASSRLTGVAEAFF TGTGCCAGCAGCCGCCTGACAGGGGTGGCTGAAGCTTTCTTT TRBJ1-1 - TRBD1 TRBV5-6
CASAQGQGGYEQYF TGTGCCAGCGCTCAGGGGCAGGGTGGATACGAGCAGTACTTC TRBJ2-7 once - TRBV7-9
CASSLWAGGNTGELFF TGTGCCAGCAGTTTATGGGCGGGAGGGAACACCGGGGAGCTGTTTTTT TRBJ2-2 - TRBD2 TRBV28
CASSLSGVGTEAFF TGTGCCAGCAGCTTATCAGGGGTCGGCACTGAAGCTTTCTTT TRBJ1-1 few - TRBV5-6
CARGVALPYYGYTF TGTGCCAGAGGGGTCGCCCTACCATACTATGGCTACACCTTC TRBJ1-2 - - TRBV5-3
CASSAGAGANVLTF TGTGCCAGCAGTGCGGGGGCTGGGGCCAACGTCCTGACTTTC TRBJ2-6 - - TRBV6-4
CASSILGVGSSYEQYF TGTGCCAGCAGCATTTTGGGAGTTGGGAGCTCCTACGAGCAGTACTTC TRBJ2-7 - - TRBV5-6
CASSARQGGETQYF TGTGCCAGTAGTGCACGACAGGGGGGGGAGACCCAGTACTTC TRBJ2-5 - TRBD1 TRBV19